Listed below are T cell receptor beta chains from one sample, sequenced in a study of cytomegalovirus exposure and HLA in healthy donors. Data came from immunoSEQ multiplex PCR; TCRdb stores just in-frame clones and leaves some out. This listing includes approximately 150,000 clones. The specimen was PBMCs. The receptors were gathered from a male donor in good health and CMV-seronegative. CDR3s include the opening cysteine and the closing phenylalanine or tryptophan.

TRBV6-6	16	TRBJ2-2	CASSFVQGRSSGELFF
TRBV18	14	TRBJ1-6	CASSPDRGPSPLHF
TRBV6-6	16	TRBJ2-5	CASTDPSGGVQETQYF
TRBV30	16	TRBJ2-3	CAWSGAGDPSTDTQYF
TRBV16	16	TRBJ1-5	CASSQMGDGSNQPQHF
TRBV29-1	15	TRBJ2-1	CSGDVTSGFHNEQFF
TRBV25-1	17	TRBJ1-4	CASLSPAPGVLGEKLFF
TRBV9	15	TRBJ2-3	CASSQGPSGADTQYF
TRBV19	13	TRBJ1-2	CASSIRLGEGNTF
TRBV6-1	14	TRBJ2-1	CASIQDWTVNEQFF
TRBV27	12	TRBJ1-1	CASSSPRPEAFF
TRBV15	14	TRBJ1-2	CATSTGQGNNGYTF
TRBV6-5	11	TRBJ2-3	CASIRGDTQYF
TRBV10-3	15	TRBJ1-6	CAISEPTGDNSPLHF
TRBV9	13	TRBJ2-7	CASSATGTREQYF
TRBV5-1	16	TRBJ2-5	CASSYPRDRVSETQYF
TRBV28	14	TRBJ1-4	CASSQEGKREKLFF
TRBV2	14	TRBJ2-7	CASKRQGSSYEQYF
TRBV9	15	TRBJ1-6	CASSVGTGGNSPLHF